This T cell receptor (beta chain) comes out of a study of human T cells and chemical hapten exposure. Study information: Epicutaneous patch tests delivered 0.01% DPC to the upper back, with evaluation at 6 days.

This clonotype was detected many times. Time point specified: pre-sensitization, week 0. Treatment noted: therapeutic diphenylcyclopropenone sensitization with weekly scalp DPC. Those who donated were patients with alopecia, 18 to 70 years of age, and suitable for DPC. Total RNA was isolated from unfractionated whole blood. Germline V gene sequence: CDR1 LGHNA, CDR2 YSLEER. V was cut by 1 base and J by 8 bases, with 12 bases left in between. The CDR3 spans 14 residues. Unique molecular identifiers were linked by the library to individual cDNA molecules. Using its own MiXCR run on the RACE reads, TCRdb lists one record per CDR3 protein. The sample records roughly 40,000 distinct CDR3 sequences, about 10% being singletons.

The source material was whole blood, sampled in connection with sensitization to the hapten diphenylcyclopropenone (DPC). J is TRBJ2-1 and V is TRBV4-3; a weak D match, TRBD2 (5 bases). This TCR was sampled from a man aged 25 to 45 with alopecia areata. Some clones in this sample may be carry-over from other donors' samples. DNA for the CDR3: TGCGCCAGCAGCCAAGGTTGGACTTCCTATGAGCAGTTCTTC. This codes for CASSQGWTSYEQFF.